One and the same sample provided the 21 T cell receptor beta chains below, sequenced in a study of shared clonotypes between healthy human individuals. The repertoire was sequenced with immunoSEQ multiplex PCR; TCRdb's copy has only in-frame clones and lacks some. The sample contains more than 900,000 clones, more than 75% of which appear only once. The sequenced material came from memory CD4+ T cells from PBMCs. Described subset: CD45RA-negative fraction. These receptors were taken from a young man in good health. Some clones in this sample may be carry-over from other donors' samples.

The chain employs TRBV2 and TRBJ2-5; 8 nucleotides align to TRBD2. The CDR3 totals 13 residues. Germline lookup yields CDR1 SNHLY and CDR2 FYNNEI. Unmatched junction bases numbered 3, after V lost 8 bases and J lost 1 base. The CDR3: CASGGLAQETQYF. The CDR3 bases are TGTGCCAGCGGCGGACTAGCCCAAGAGACCCAGTACTTC.

J is TRBJ1-3 and V is TRBV6-6; TRBD1 might be the D (5 bases). The CDR3 loop spans 15 amino acids. Trimming pared 0 bases from V and 6 bases from J, leaving 12 bases between. The V gene's germline CDR1 is MNHNY and CDR2 SVGAGI (reference sequence). This CDR3 reads CASSYSPRAENTIYF. The CDR3 coding sequence is TGTGCCAGCAGTTACTCCCCCAGGGCTGAAAACACCATATATTTT.

The rearrangement uses TRBV5-4 and TRBJ2-3, with D maybe TRBD2 (6 bases). The V gene lost 3 bases and the J gene lost 2 bases, with 16 bases spanning the gap. Germline-derived CDR1 and CDR2 are SGHNT and YYREEE (reference sequence). The CDR3 spans 16 residues. The DNA for the CDR3 is TGTGCCAGCAGCTCTCCCGGGACTCCCTTCACAGATACGCAGTATTTT. Translation: CASSSPGTPFTDTQYF.

The chain is built from TRBV19 and TRBJ1-3; D unclear. With 1 base removed from V and 0 bases from J, the gap between germline ends came to 13 bases. In germline, CDR1 is LNHDA, CDR2 SQIVND (reference sequence). The CDR3 is made up of 17 amino acids. CDR3 DNA sequence: TGTGCCAGTAGTATAGCCCCGGCTCAGCACTCTGGAAACACCATATATTTT. This translates into CASSIAPAQHSGNTIYF.

The chain employs TRBV5-1 and TRBJ2-2, with TRBD2 identical over 10 bases. Germline V gene data show CDR1 as SGHRS and CDR2 as YFSETQ. The CDR3 is 14 amino acids. The V and J ends lost 4 bases and 6 bases, in that order; junction bases with no gene match: 3. CDR3: CASSLGLAAGELFF. The CDR3 DNA reads TGCGCCAGCAGCCTCGGACTAGCGGCCGGGGAGCTGTTTTTT.

The V gene is TRBV5-4, the J gene TRBJ1-1; unclear D gene. The V end was cut by 1 base, the J end by 3 bases, with 10 bases between. This CDR3 contains 14 residues. The V gene's germline CDR1 is SGHNT and CDR2 YYREEE (reference sequence). CDR3 region: CASSLILGDTEAFF. The CDR3 bases are TGTGCCAGCAGCTTGATCCTCGGGGACACTGAAGCTTTCTTT. Filled out from reference TRBV5-4 and TRBJ1-1, the complete variable domain reads ETGVTQSPTHLIKTRGQQVTLRCSSQSGHNTVSWYQQALGQGPQFIFQYYREEENGRGNFPPRFSGLQFPNYSSELNVNALELDDSALYLCASSLILGDTEAFFGQGTRLTVV.

The chain uses TRBV4-2 and TRBJ2-7; D perhaps matches TRBD1 (6 bases). The CDR3 is made up of 15 amino acids. CDR1 is LGHNA, CDR2 YNFKEQ, per germline. V lost 2 bases, J lost 0 bases, and 11 bases lay in between. In DNA form, the CDR3 reads TGTGCCAGCAGCCAATCGGGGACACCCTCCTACGAGCAGTACTTC. Protein: CASSQSGTPSYEQYF.

The chain couples TRBV5-1 to TRBJ2-7, with 11 bases identical to TRBD2. Losses at the gene ends were 5 bases for V and 3 bases for J; bases not matched to a gene: 4. There are 14 residues in the CDR3. CDR1 SGHRS and CDR2 YFSETQ come from the germline V gene. CDR3 amino acids: CASRTGLAVYEQYF. In nucleotides, the CDR3 is TGCGCCAGCAGGACGGGACTAGCGGTCTACGAGCAGTACTTC. The variable domain in full, with the rest retrieved from reference TRBV5-1 and TRBJ2-7, is KAGVTQTPRYLIKTRGQQVTLSCSPISGHRSVSWYQQTPGQGLQFLFEYFSETQRNKGNFPGRFSGRQFSNSRSEMNVSTLELGDSALYLCASRTGLAVYEQYFGPGTRLTVT.

The chain is built from TRBV5-1 and TRBJ1-2; TRBD1 might be the D (5 bases). The CDR3 length is 13 residues. The germline V and J ends were trimmed by 7 bases and 8 bases, with 18 bases remaining between them. The germline V gene encodes CDR1 SGHRS and CDR2 YFSETQ. CDR3 loop: CASRSGSGYGYTF. CDR3 nucleotides: TGCGCCAGCCGCTCAGGGTCGGGGTACGGCTACACCTTC.

This clone was detected a few times. Just one base apart from a much larger clone, this may be a read error. The chain employs TRBV5-1 and TRBJ1-2, with no clear D. This CDR3 has 12 residues. V was shortened by 4 bases and J by 3 bases, with 7 bases between the two germline ends. Germline V CDR1 and CDR2: SGHRS, YFSETQ. The CDR3 is CASSGQDYGYTF. Written as DNA, the CDR3 is TGCGCCAGCAGCGGGCAGGACTATGGCTACACCTTC.

A word on this clone: A far bigger clonotype differs at one base, so this is likely a read error. Other DNA sequences in this sample translate to the same CDR3. This chain connects TRBV2 to TRBJ1-1; 9 bases match TRBD1. The CDR3 extends over 13 amino acids. The V gene's germline CDR1 is SNHLY and CDR2 FYNNEI. V lost 3 bases to trimming and J lost 4 bases; unmatched junction nucleotides: 0. This chain's CDR3 is CASSEDRGTEAFF. The DNA of the CDR3 is TGTGCCAGCAGTGAGGACAGGGGCACTGAAGCTTTCTTT.

For the CDR3, the DNA is TGTGCCAGCAGTTTAGGGAATTGGCCTGAAGCTTTCTTT. Its protein is CASSLGNWPEAFF. The V call is TRBV28, the J call TRBJ1-1; D is ambiguous. This CDR3 is built from 13 residues. Between the trimmed V and J ends, which lost 2 bases and 6 bases, there was a span of 10 bases. Germline-derived CDR1 and CDR2 are MDHEN and SYDVKM.

This chain links TRBV7-2 with TRBJ2-3; D uncertain. Trimming took off 1 base at V and 5 bases at J, with 7 bases between the two ends. The CDR3 is 13 residues long. The germline V gene encodes CDR1 SGHTA and CDR2 FQGNSA. Here the CDR3 DNA reads TGTGCCAGCAGCTTAGGGCCCGAAGATACGCAGTATTTT. It specifies CASSLGPEDTQYF.

This clone was found a few times. The CDR3 protein is CASSFSLALYNEQFF. CDR3 bases: TGTGCCAGCAGCTTCTCCCTAGCCCTTTACAATGAGCAGTTCTTC. This chain connects TRBV11-1 to TRBJ2-1; a weak D match, TRBD2 (5 bases). The germline gives CDR1 SGHAT, CDR2 FQDESV (reference sequence). Between the trimmed V and J ends, which lost 3 bases and 4 bases, there was a span of 13 bases. The CDR3 is 15 amino acids.

A remark on this clone: This probably arose from a read error, given a far larger clone one base away. Other DNA sequences within the sample encode an identical CDR3. J is TRBJ1-5 and V is TRBV30; TRBD1 might be the D (6 bases). Germline CDR1 reads GTSNPN; CDR2 reads SVGIG (reference sequence). This CDR3 comprises 13 residues. V dropped 3 bases and J dropped 7 bases, with 13 bases sitting between them. The CDR3 region has the DNA TGTGCCTGGAGCACCGGACAGAACCAGCCCCAGCATTTT. It translates to CAWSTGQNQPQHF.

Comment on this clone: Additional DNA sequences in this sample encode the identical CDR3. The chain employs TRBV9 and TRBJ2-5; D is uncertain. The CDR3 has 14 amino acids. The germline gives CDR1 SGDLS, CDR2 YYNGEE. V lost 0 bases to trimming and J lost 0 bases, with 6 bases between them. The CDR3 DNA sequence: TGTGCCAGCAGCGTAGGCCAGAACCAAGAGACCCAGTACTTC. It encodes CASSVGQNQETQYF. Using reference TRBV9 and TRBJ2-5 for the parts outside the CDR3, the full variable domain is DSGVTQTPKHLITATGQRVTLRCSPRSGDLSVYWYQQSLDQGLQFLIQYYNGEERAKGNILERFSAQQFPDLHSELNLSSLELGDSALYFCASSVGQNQETQYFGPGTRLLVL.

The chain is built from TRBV29-1 and TRBJ2-7; possibly TRBD1 or TRBD2 for D (6 bases each). CDR1 is SQVTM, CDR2 ANQGSEA, per germline. V was cut by 4 bases and J by 2 bases, with 12 bases left in between. CDR3 length: 13 residues. The CDR3 spells CSVGGAVAYEQYF. CDR3 nucleotide sequence: TGCAGCGTTGGGGGGGCGGTCGCCTACGAGCAGTACTTC.

This clone was recorded many times. The V gene is TRBV6-5, the J gene TRBJ1-1; 7 nucleotides line up with TRBD1. Germline V gene sequence: CDR1 MNHEY, CDR2 SVGAGI. V lost 4 bases and J lost 1; bases outside the gene matches: 6. The CDR3 sequence is 15 residues long. Written as DNA, the CDR3 is TGTGCCAGCAGTTTTGGAGGACAGGCGAACACTGAAGCTTTCTTT. It specifies CASSFGGQANTEAFF.

As concerns this clone: This probably arose from a read error, given a far larger clone one base away. V and J are TRBV29-1 and TRBJ2-4; D gene uncertain. The length of the CDR3 is 13 residues. Germline V CDR1 and CDR2: SQVTM, ANQGSEA. The ends were cut back, 1 base at V and 9 bases at J, with 13 bases in the middle. Here the CDR3 DNA reads TGCAGCGTTGAAGGACCGCAGGTCAGCATTCAGTACTTC. This sequence encodes CSVEGPQVSIQYF.

CDR3 DNA sequence: TGTGCCAGTAGTACCCGGGCCGTCTCCTACGAGCAGTACTTC. It translates to CASSTRAVSYEQYF. The chain joins TRBV19 to TRBJ2-7, with no clear D. This CDR3 is built from 14 residues. V was cut by 4 bases and J by 0 bases, with 10 bases left in between. Germline values: CDR1 LNHDA, CDR2 SQIVND (reference sequence).

This clone was seen ten or more times. This chain connects TRBV20-1 to TRBJ1-2; 8 bases are a match to TRBD1. Germline-derived CDR1 and CDR2 are DFQATT and SNEGSKA (reference sequence). There are 11 residues in the CDR3. V shed 8 bases, J shed 4 bases, and the junction held 3 bases outside the gene matches. The CDR3 DNA is TGCAGTCCTACAGGGGGCTATGGCTACACCTTC. This sequence encodes CSPTGGYGYTF.